This TCR beta chain originates from a study of OX40 agonist ivuxolimab in advanced cancers. Background on the whole study: Ivuxolimab, which targeted the costimulatory receptor OX40 (CD134), was an agonistic, fully human IgG2 monoclonal antibody. Patients were allowed to have had prior anti-PD-1, anti-PD-L1 or anti-CTLA-4 therapy, and around 40% of the dose-escalation patients had previously received checkpoint inhibitors. Partial responses were achieved by three dose-escalation patients, of whom one had hepatocellular carcinoma and two had cutaneous melanoma. A male proportion of roughly 80% and a mean age of around 60 years, ranging from about 23 to 79, were recorded for the dose-escalation cohort. Intravenous ivuxolimab was administered to patients every 2 weeks at six dose levels: 0.01, 0.1, 0.3, 1.5, 3 and 10 mg/kg. Of the roughly 51 patients in dose escalation, about 20 had hepatocellular carcinoma, roughly 15 had melanoma, 9 had renal cell carcinoma and 9 had head and neck cancer. Peripheral TCRbeta sequencing was intended to test whether TCR sequence diversity was altered and clonal T-cell expansion was caused by ivuxolimab. The paper covers the monotherapy dose-escalation part of the phase I ivuxolimab trial, which included N = 52 patients. Points the paper makes about the study in general: After ivuxolimab, expanded clones were on average more numerous among CD8+ T cells than among CD4+ T cells. Low levels of normalized T-cell clonal expansion were also seen in some patients who did not respond. In partial responders in the 0.1-3.0 mg/kg groups, normalized peripheral clonal expansion was found to be among the lowest, especially among CD8+ T cells. Clonal expansion of both CD4+ and CD8+ blood T cells was observed from baseline to week 6 at doses 0.1 to 3.0 mg/kg. The antigen specificity of the peripheral T cells that underwent clonal expansion was not determined.

To sequence the TCRbeta CDR3 region, genomic DNA was isolated from the sorted cells. The immunoSEQ Assay was used to sequence the TCRbeta CDR3 regions. TCRdb stores this immuneACCESS table with in-frame sequences only. Part of the clones is absent; in the studies checked, under half of the shortfall reflects unresolved V genes, and no reason is known for the rest. The sample yields about 76,000 clones; over 75% were counted once. Approximately 3.1% of the sample is held by the ten biggest clonotypes. Ends trimmed: V by 4 bases, J by 3 bases; bases unmatched to a gene: 6. Its CDR3 holds 15 amino acids, cysteine through phenylalanine. Kept here is only the CDR3 DNA, which spans 45 bases and is read in frame from base 1. The germline V gene provides CDR1 ENHRY and CDR2 SYGVKD. On this clone itself: No antigen is known for it. The record has no base qualities; no much larger clone is one base away.

Patients with a history of autoimmune disease or receiving systemic immunosuppression were excluded from the trial. Peripheral blood for TCR sequencing was collected from all dose cohorts at baseline, on cycle 4 day 1, and on cycle 7 day 1. The samples were drawn from a first-in-human, open-label, multicenter phase I dose-escalation trial of ivuxolimab. Adults with locally advanced or metastatic melanoma, renal cell carcinoma, hepatocellular carcinoma or head and neck squamous cell carcinoma were enrolled in the trial. Before TCR sequencing, CD4+ and CD8+ T cells were separately sorted from peripheral blood.

Source: CD4+ or CD8+ T cells sorted from blood, taken in a trial of the OX40 agonist ivuxolimab. This chain is built from TRBV10-3 and TRBJ2-1; TRBD1 lines up with 7 middle nucleotides. The TCR originated in an adult with an advanced solid tumor such as melanoma, head and neck, liver or kidney cancer. The DNA sequence is TGTGCCATCAGTGTCCCCAGGGGGAACTACAATGAGCAGTTCTTC. Translation gives CAISVPRGNYNEQFF.